A single sample gave rise to the 32 T cell receptor beta chains below, sequenced in a study of T cells after yellow fever vaccination. MiXCR was run by TCRdb on the 5' RACE reads, yielding one entry per CDR3 protein. The sample includes about 200,000 distinct CDR3 sequences, less than 3.5% seen only once; the top ten take under 3.5%. Sequencing was performed on CD4+ T cells sorted from PBMCs, taken 10 days after the yellow fever booster vaccination. The source is a man between 18 and 29 years old who received the YFV17D yellow fever vaccine.

The V gene is TRBV7-3, the J gene TRBJ2-3; the D gene is possibly TRBD2 (5 bases). The CDR3 extends over 15 amino acids. Germline V gene data show CDR1 as SGHTA and CDR2 as FQGTGA. Trimming pared 2 bases from V and 2 bases from J, leaving 11 bases between. CDR3 sequence: CASSLGTSITDTQYF. The CDR3 nucleotides read TGTGCCAGCAGCTTAGGCACTAGTATCACAGATACGCAGTATTTT.

This clonotype was detected many times. The rearrangement links TRBV4-2 to TRBJ2-4; 8 bases map to TRBD2. The CDR3 sequence is 17 residues long. With 1 base clipped from V and 4 bases from J, the junction kept 9 bases outside the gene matches. CDR1 and CDR2 from the germline V gene are LGHNA and YNFKEQ. This CDR3 reads CASSQGRQRGLKNIQYF. The CDR3 nucleotides read TGTGCCAGCAGCCAAGGTCGGCAGCGGGGGCTGAAAAACATTCAGTACTTC.

This rearrangement joins TRBV5-6 to TRBJ1-2, with unresolved D. V gave up 4 bases and J gave up 6 bases, with 10 bases separating them. Germline V gene lookup returns CDR1 SGHDT and CDR2 YYEEEE. The CDR3 totals 12 residues. Here the CDR3 DNA reads TGTGCCAGCAGCCTCGGGCGGGATGGCTACACCTTC. It codes for CASSLGRDGYTF.

This clonotype was found many times. The chain joins TRBV7-2 to TRBJ1-1; 10 positions match TRBD1. Looked up from germline, CDR1 is SGHTA and CDR2 is FQGNSA. The V and J ends lost 5 bases and 10 bases, in that order; junction bases with no gene match: 13. The CDR3 loop spans 15 amino acids. CDR3 in DNA: TGTGCCAGCAGCCCAGGGGTGGACAGGGGGGTTGGAGCTTTCTTT. Its protein product is CASSPGVDRGVGAFF. Together with reference TRBV7-2 and TRBJ1-1, the CDR3 gives the full variable domain: GAGVSQSPSNKVTEKGKDVELRCDPISGHTALYWYRQSLGQGLEFLIYFQGNSAPDKSGLPSDRFSAERTGGSVSTLTIQRTQQEDSAVYLCASSPGVDRGVGAFFGQGTRLTVV.

This clonotype was seen at least ten times. CDR3 amino acids: CASSRDRGSGNTIYF. CDR3 DNA: TGTGCCAGCAGCCGAGACAGGGGTTCAGGAAACACCATATATTTT. This chain joins TRBV21-1 and TRBJ1-3; the table gives TRBD1 as D, unverified against the DNA. TRBV21-1 corresponds to a pseudogene. This CDR3 has 15 residues.

This clonotype was seen ten or more times. The V and J genes are TRBV7-2 and TRBJ1-2; D is ambiguous. This CDR3 has 10 amino acids. V lost 3 bases and J lost 8, with 4 bases in between. Looked up from germline, CDR1 is SGHTA and CDR2 is FQGNSA. As DNA, the CDR3 is TGTGCCAGCAGCTTGTCAGGCTACACCTTC. This sequence encodes CASSLSGYTF.

The chain uses TRBV7-9 and TRBJ1-6; D gene unclear. The germline V gene encodes CDR1 SEHNR and CDR2 FQNEAQ (reference sequence). There are 14 residues in the CDR3. V was pared by 6 bases and J by 10 bases, with 16 bases between. As DNA, the CDR3 is TGTGCCAGCAGTCCCGGGAGGGAAGGATCACCCCTCCACTTT. Residues: CASSPGREGSPLHF.

This clonotype was observed at least ten times. The chain combines TRBV7-9 with TRBJ2-4; D call uncertain. V was cut by 5 bases and J by 0 bases, with 29 bases left in between. This CDR3 has 21 residues. The germline V gene encodes CDR1 SEHNR and CDR2 FQNEAQ (reference sequence). For the CDR3, the DNA is TGTGCCAGCAGCCAAAGATGGTTTGCAGAAGTTGAATTTCTAGCCAAAAACATTCAGTACTTC. This codes for CASSQRWFAEVEFLAKNIQYF.

The V gene is TRBV6-1, the J gene TRBJ1-5, with TRBD1 as a possible D gene (5 bases). CDR1 is MNHNS and CDR2 is SASEGT in the germline V gene. Deletions cut 4 bases from V and 15 bases from J, with 16 bases between. The CDR3 length is 12 residues. The CDR3 bases are TGTGCCAGCAGTGGACCGGGACCCCTGGGGCATTTT. Its protein is CASSGPGPLGHF.

The rearrangement links TRBV3-1 to TRBJ2-1, with TRBD2 identical over 13 bases. J lost 10 bases, V lost 3 bases, and 12 bases had no gene match. The V gene's germline CDR1 is LGHDT and CDR2 YNNKEL (reference sequence). CDR3 length: 17 amino acids. The DNA for the CDR3 is TGTGCCAGCAGCCACCAAATGGGACTAGCGGGGCCCTACGAGCAGTTCTTC. Encoded protein: CASSHQMGLAGPYEQFF.

The rearrangement joins TRBV2 to TRBJ2-3; no clear D. The germline gives CDR1 SNHLY, CDR2 FYNNEI. V lost 0 bases and J lost 3, with 7 bases in between. This CDR3 spans 14 amino acids. Here the CDR3 DNA reads TGTGCCAGCAGTGAAGCGCTGAGGACAGATACGCAGTATTTT. As protein: CASSEALRTDTQYF. The complete variable domain, with remaining parts taken from reference TRBV2 and TRBJ2-3, reads EPEVTQTPSHQVTQMGQEVILRCVPISNHLYFYWYRQILGQKVEFLVSFYNNEISEKSEIFDDQFSVERPDGSNFTLKIRSTKLEDSAMYFCASSEALRTDTQYFGPGTRLTVL.

Comments on this clonotype: At one end, the junction sequence differs from germline, possibly due to a read error. This chain joins TRBV20-1 and TRBJ2-6; 9 nucleotides align to TRBD1. The germline V gene encodes CDR1 DFQATT and CDR2 SNEGSKA (reference sequence). The CDR3 sequence is 14 residues long. DNA for the CDR3: TGCAGTGCTAGAGCTCTGGACAGGGGATCCCGTCTCTCTTTC. The encoded protein is CSARALDRGSRLSF.

This clonotype has a count of ten or more. The chain combines TRBV5-5 with TRBJ2-5; TRBD2 is a possible D gene (6 bases). V shed 4 bases and J shed 1 base, with 20 bases lying between them. CDR1 and CDR2 (germline): SGHKS, YYEKEE (reference sequence). This CDR3 region has 17 residues. The CDR3 loop is CASSPIGELTSQETQYF. CDR3 coding DNA: TGTGCCAGCAGCCCGATAGGGGAATTGACTAGCCAAGAGACCCAGTACTTC.

This clonotype has at least ten counts. The chain carries TRBV7-2 and TRBJ1-1, with 10 bases that match TRBD1. J gave up 1 base and V 5 bases, and 13 bases lay outside the gene matches. The CDR3 runs 18 residues. CDR1 is SGHTA and CDR2 is FQGNSA in the germline V gene. In DNA, the CDR3 is TGTGCCAGCAGCCCATTAGTGGGGACAGGGGTTACGAACACTGAAGCTTTCTTT. It encodes CASSPLVGTGVTNTEAFF. Full variable domain (rest looked up from reference TRBV7-2 and TRBJ1-1): GAGVSQSPSNKVTEKGKDVELRCDPISGHTALYWYRQSLGQGLEFLIYFQGNSAPDKSGLPSDRFSAERTGGSVSTLTIQRTQQEDSAVYLCASSPLVGTGVTNTEAFFGQGTRLTVV.

This clonotype was picked up a small number of times. The V call is TRBV20-1, the J call TRBJ1-5; D remains unclear. Trimming cost V 6 bases and J 0 bases, with 15 bases left between them. Germline-derived CDR1 and CDR2 are DFQATT and SNEGSKA (reference sequence). The CDR3 contains 15 residues. The CDR3 loop is CSAAEGSYSNQPQHF. The DNA for the CDR3 is TGCAGTGCCGCCGAGGGTTCTTATAGCAATCAGCCCCAGCATTTT.

At least ten counts were recorded for this clonotype. The genes are TRBV29-1 and TRBJ1-5, with D unclear. V lost 6 bases and J lost 4, with 10 bases in between. The CDR3 has 12 amino acids. Looked up from germline, CDR1 is SQVTM and CDR2 is ANQGSEA. The CDR3 region has the DNA TGCAGCGTCGGAACGGGGAATCAGCCCCAGCATTTT. This sequence encodes CSVGTGNQPQHF.

This clonotype was observed a few times. The chain uses TRBV24-1 and TRBJ1-3; possible D gene TRBD1, 5 bases. From germline, CDR1 is KGHDR and CDR2 SFDVKD. V was clipped by 8 bases and J by 0 bases, with 7 bases between them. This CDR3 has 13 amino acids. The CDR3 here is CATTGPSGNTIYF. The CDR3 coding sequence is TGTGCCACCACAGGGCCCTCTGGAAACACCATATATTTT.

This clonotype was seen repeatedly, ten times or more. The chain couples TRBV5-1 to TRBJ2-3, with D perhaps matching TRBD1 (6 bases). V lost 2 bases and J lost 3, with 13 bases in between. Per the germline V gene, CDR1 is SGHRS and CDR2 is YFSETQ. The CDR3 covers 15 residues. The CDR3 region is CASSFNRVTTDTQYF. Here the CDR3 DNA reads TGCGCCAGCAGCTTCAACAGGGTCACGACAGATACGCAGTATTTT.

This clonotype was observed a few times. V and J are TRBV2 and TRBJ1-5; D gene uncertain. V lost 6 bases to trimming and J lost 6 bases, with 12 bases between them. Per germline, CDR1 SNHLY and CDR2 FYNNEI. The CDR3 consists of 13 residues. As DNA, the CDR3 is TGTGCCAGCAGCCAGGCGCCTCGTCAGCCCCAGCATTTT. Its translation: CASSQAPRQPQHF.

This clonotype was picked up a small number of times. The chain recombines TRBV5-1 with TRBJ2-5, with TRBD2 matching 15 bases. Germline loops: CDR1 SGHRS, CDR2 YFSETQ. Trimming at V came to 4 bases and at J to 0 bases, leaving 4 bases not matched to a gene. The CDR3 covers 17 residues. The CDR3 coding sequence is TGCGCCAGCAGCGTGGGACTAGCGGGGGGCAACCAAGAGACCCAGTACTTC. This encodes CASSVGLAGGNQETQYF.

The chain has TRBV7-9 and TRBJ2-3; the D gene could be TRBD1 or TRBD2 (5 bases each). Germline CDR1 is SEHNR and CDR2 is FQNEAQ (reference sequence). V shed 5 bases and J shed 1 base, with 16 bases lying between them. The CDR3 consists of 16 residues. In DNA form, the CDR3 reads TGTGCCAGCAGCCCTCGGCAGGGAGTGGGCACAGATACGCAGTATTTT. Its protein product is CASSPRQGVGTDTQYF.

J is TRBJ1-1 and V is TRBV6-5; D is unclear. Germline CDR1 and CDR2: MNHEY and SVGAGI. V was clipped by 2 bases and J by 1 base, with 11 bases between them. There are 15 residues in the CDR3. The CDR3 coding sequence is TGTGCCAGCAGTTACACCGGACGGACGAACACTGAAGCTTTCTTT. Its translation is CASSYTGRTNTEAFF.

This clonotype was counted at least ten times. This chain connects TRBV7-3 to TRBJ2-1, with D perhaps matching TRBD1 or TRBD2 (5 bases each). CDR1 is SGHTA and CDR2 is FQGTGA in the germline V gene. This CDR3 contains 14 residues. V gave up 4 bases and J gave up 6 bases, with 13 bases separating them. CDR3 coding DNA: TGTGCCAGCAGCTCTGGGACGACGTCCAATGAGCAGTTCTTC. Amino acids: CASSSGTTSNEQFF. The full variable domain, with the rest looked up from reference TRBV7-3 and TRBJ2-1, is GAGVSQTPSNKVTEKGKYVELRCDPISGHTALYWYRQSLGQGPEFLIYFQGTGAADDSGLPNDRFFAVRPEGSVSTLKIQRTERGDSAVYLCASSSGTTSNEQFFGPGTRLTVL.

This clonotype has at least ten counts. This chain connects TRBV10-3 to TRBJ1-3, with unresolved D. V was shortened by 4 bases and J by 0 bases, with 16 bases between the two germline ends. Per the germline V gene, CDR1 is ENHRY and CDR2 is SYGVKD. CDR3 length equals 17 residues. CDR3 region: CAISVGALQNSGNTIYF. The CDR3 DNA is TGTGCCATCAGTGTCGGAGCTCTGCAAAACTCTGGAAACACCATATATTTT.

The chain is built from TRBV15 and TRBJ1-4, with D tentatively TRBD1 (6 bases). V lost 3 bases and J lost 8, with 22 bases in between. The CDR3 runs to 17 residues. From germline, CDR1 is LNHNV and CDR2 YYDKDF (reference sequence). The CDR3 region is CATSRSSDRIKREKLFF. The CDR3 DNA sequence: TGTGCCACCAGCAGGAGCTCTGACAGGATCAAACGGGAAAAACTGTTTTTT.

This clonotype showed up many times. This chain uses TRBV7-8 with TRBJ2-2, with D perhaps TRBD1 (7 bases). V was clipped by 5 bases and J by 6 bases, with 13 bases between them. This CDR3 spans 14 amino acids. The germline V gene has CDR1 SGHVS and CDR2 FQNEAQ. The CDR3 loop reads CASSRGQGAGELFF. The CDR3 DNA is TGTGCCAGCAGCCGGGGGCAGGGGGCCGGGGAGCTGTTTTTT.

In its sample, this clonotype was seen a few times. The CDR3 here is CASSLAAAKGGYTF. In DNA form, the CDR3 reads TGTGCCAGCAGCTTGGCCGCCGCAAAGGGTGGCTACACCTTC. The chain recombines TRBV5-8 with TRBJ1-2; D not resolved. The CDR3 spans 14 residues. Trimming removed 0 bases at V and 7 bases at J, with 13 bases between. Germline loops: CDR1 SGHTS, CDR2 YDEGEE.

The chain recombines TRBV12-3 or TRBV12-4 with TRBJ1-2; possible D gene TRBD1, 5 bases. The CDR3 has 11 residues. Trimming left V 5 bases short and J 5 bases short, with 6 bases between. CDR3 amino acids: CASSGTYGYTF. For the CDR3, the DNA is TGTGCCAGCAGTGGGACTTATGGCTACACCTTC.

This clonotype has ten or more counts. The chain links TRBV19 to TRBJ1-1, with D possibly TRBD1 on 5 matching bases. This CDR3 spans 19 amino acids. Per the germline V gene, CDR1 is LNHDA and CDR2 is SQIVND (reference sequence). Trimming removed 0 bases at V and 0 bases at J, with 20 bases between. CDR3: CASSIEGEGRITVNTEAFF. CDR3 in DNA: TGTGCCAGTAGTATAGAGGGGGAGGGCCGGATCACGGTGAACACTGAAGCTTTCTTT.

This clonotype was seen ten or more times. This chain joins TRBV7-9 and TRBJ2-7; the D gene is possibly TRBD2 (5 bases). V was pared by 1 base and J by 2 bases, with 9 bases between. The CDR3 covers 14 residues. Germline V lookup: CDR1 SEHNR, CDR2 FQNEAQ (reference sequence). The CDR3 loop is CASSLGGVAYEQYF. The CDR3 DNA sequence: TGTGCCAGCAGCTTAGGGGGAGTAGCCTACGAGCAGTACTTC.

At least ten counts were recorded for this clonotype. The rearrangement joins TRBV28 to TRBJ2-4; D may match TRBD1 or TRBD2 (5 bases each). Germline values: CDR1 MDHEN, CDR2 SYDVKM. CDR3 length: 15 amino acids. V gave up 2 bases and J gave up 0 bases, with 8 bases separating them. In nucleotides, the CDR3 is TGTGCCAGCAGTTTAAGAGGGGTAGCCAAAAACATTCAGTACTTC. It yields the protein CASSLRGVAKNIQYF.

This clonotype has a count of ten or more. The J gene is TRBJ2-5, the V gene TRBV3-1; tentatively, D is TRBD2 (5 bases). The CDR3 loop spans 16 amino acids. Germline CDR1 LGHDT, CDR2 YNNKEL (reference sequence). The V and J ends lost 0 bases and 3 bases respectively, with 14 bases between them. Here the CDR3 DNA reads TGTGCCAGCAGCCAAGATTGGCGGGCCCGGGAAGAGACCCAGTACTTC. It translates to CASSQDWRAREETQYF.